The subject of this entry is one T cell receptor (beta chain). Sequencing used immunoSEQ multiplex PCR; TCRdb keeps in-frame clones, though not all of them. The sample holds 250,000 to 300,000 clones, around 89% seen once. This entry comes from a study of blood T cell repertoires in COVID-19. The CDR3 spans 16 residues. The ends were cut back, 5 bases at V and 2 bases at J, with 18 bases in the middle. Germline loops: CDR1 KGHSH, CDR2 LQKENI. The participants were between roughly 18 and 89 years old and came from about two dozen US areas. Donors were grouped by their self-reported clinical history. Cohort 3 recovered donors had two negative PCRs, clearance, or symptom resolution.

The V call is TRBV18, the J call TRBJ1-1; D call uncertain. The sample comprised PBMCs or T cells enriched from blood (not recorded which). The TCR was taken from a man aged 40-50 years who had recovered from COVID-19. The CDR3 DNA reads TGTGCCAGCTCAAACTTTGTGGGGAGGGATAACACTGAAGCTTTCTTT. It translates to CASSNFVGRDNTEAFF. The variable domain in full, with the rest retrieved from reference TRBV18 and TRBJ1-1, is NAGVMQNPRHLVRRRGQEARLRCSPMKGHSHVYWYRQLPEEGLKFMVYLQKENIIDESGMPKERFSAEFPKEGPSILRIQQVVRGDSAAYFCASSNFVGRDNTEAFFGQGTRLTVV.